The present TCR beta chain was sequenced within a study of blood T cells in healthy people across ages. Primers used in a second PCR of roughly 7 to 11 cycles were a sample-barcoded 5' primer and a J-beta primer mix. Every single cDNA molecule received a tag from a template-switch adaptor with 12 random nucleotides. TCRdb used MiXCR to reprocess the 5' RACE reads, holding one entry per CDR3 protein. The data contain 1.8 million or so distinct CDR3 sequences, roughly two fifths of them singletons. Germline V gene sequence: CDR1 SGHRS, CDR2 YFSETQ. V lost 2 bases to trimming and J lost 0 bases; unmatched junction nucleotides: 5. The CDR3 consists of 17 residues. A word on this clonotype: Its antigen remains unknown.

Each donor supplied approximately 10 milliliters of peripheral blood. General study findings and limits: Diversity was estimated from one million T cells, and these estimates were considered underestimates. A roughly linear age-dependent decrease characterized TCR beta diversity per million T cells.

The receptor was derived from a human donor in good health. The V gene is TRBV5-1, the J gene TRBJ2-6; 7 nucleotides agree with TRBD1. The source material was blood. The CDR3 DNA follows: TGCGCCAGCAGCTTATCCGGGACAGCCTCTGGGGCCAACGTCCTGACTTTC. Protein product: CASSLSGTASGANVLTF.